The 14 T cell receptor beta chains below were found in one sample sequenced in a study of blood T cells in healthy people across ages. The second PCR ran about 6 to 11 cycles with a sample-barcoded 5' primer and J-beta primers. TCRdb reprocessed the 5' RACE reads via MiXCR and lists one record per CDR3 protein. This table holds a few hundred thousand distinct CDR3 sequences, about 49% found once. The sequencing sample was made of blood. The source is a man aged 60 to 69 in good health.

There are a few counts of this clonotype. The chain is built from TRBV6-2 or TRBV6-3 and TRBJ2-7; 7 bases agree with TRBD2. In germline, CDR1 is MNHEY, CDR2 SVGEGT. The junction had 7 bases not matched to a gene; V was cut back by 7 bases and J by 7 bases. CDR3 size: 12 residues. The CDR3 protein is CASKGTTLEQYF. In DNA, the CDR3 is TGTGCCAGCAAAGGGACTACCCTTGAGCAGTACTTC.

V and J are TRBV28 and TRBJ2-7; D is ambiguous. Trimming pared 3 bases from V and 0 bases from J, leaving 12 bases between. This CDR3 has 15 residues. Germline loops: CDR1 MDHEN, CDR2 SYDVKM. The CDR3 DNA reads TGTGCCAGCAGTTTTATACTGGAGAGCTCCTACGAGCAGTACTTC. It encodes CASSFILESSYEQYF.

This sequence joins TRBV5-1 and TRBJ2-6; D not resolved. The CDR3 is 13 amino acids. With 0 bases removed from V and 9 bases from J, the gap between germline ends came to 7 bases. The germline V gene has CDR1 SGHRS and CDR2 YFSETQ. The CDR3 here is CASSLGTYNVLTF. In DNA form, the CDR3 reads TGCGCCAGCAGCTTGGGGACCTACAACGTCCTGACTTTC.

V and J are TRBV14 and TRBJ2-7, with D possibly being TRBD1 (6 bases). Trimming removed 3 bases from V and 4 bases from J, with 7 bases in between. The germline V gene has CDR1 SGHDN and CDR2 FVKESK. The CDR3 has 12 amino acids. CDR3 bases: TGTGCCAGCAGCCAGGGGACATACGAGCAGTACTTC. Translated: CASSQGTYEQYF.

The gene calls are TRBV11-2 and TRBJ2-3, with 14 nucleotides matching TRBD2. V was clipped by 5 bases and J by 6 bases; unmatched bases: 7. Germline CDR1 SGHAT, CDR2 FQNNGV. The CDR3 loop spans 16 amino acids. The CDR3 loop reads CASSPTSGGAADTQYF. In nucleotides, the CDR3 is TGTGCCAGCAGCCCGACTAGCGGGGGGGCGGCGGATACGCAGTATTTT.

The chain couples TRBV7-2 to TRBJ1-2; D remains unclear. Between the trimmed V and J ends, which lost 5 bases and 4 bases, there was a span of 14 bases. Germline assignment: CDR1 SGHTA and CDR2 FQGNSA. This CDR3 has 14 residues. The CDR3 region has the DNA TGTGCCAGCAGCCCCAGGCAGGTTCTCTATGGCTACACCTTC. Amino acid sequence: CASSPRQVLYGYTF.

This clonotype was seen repeatedly, ten times or more. The chain carries TRBV4-3 and TRBJ2-7; 12 bases match TRBD2. The V gene's germline CDR1 is LGHNA and CDR2 YSLEER. V trimming: 5 bases; J trimming: 1 base; junction bases outside the gene matches: 3. There are 15 residues in the CDR3. The CDR3 region is CASSYGLAGSYEQYF. The CDR3 DNA reads TGCGCCAGCAGCTACGGACTAGCGGGATCCTACGAGCAGTACTTC.

This chain uses TRBV20-1 with TRBJ1-1; the D is unclear. Germline V gene sequence: CDR1 DFQATT, CDR2 SNEGSKA (reference sequence). The CDR3 sequence is 12 residues long. V lost 1 base and J 5 bases, leaving 8 bases between the germline ends. CDR3 nucleotides: TGCAGTGCTAGAGGGACCGCAACTGAAGCTTTCTTT. This codes for CSARGTATEAFF.

The CDR3 DNA sequence: TGTGCCAGCAGCGGCGACTTGAGGGGTTACAATGAGCAGTTCTTC. This translates into CASSGDLRGYNEQFF. The chain recombines TRBV9 with TRBJ2-1; perhaps D is TRBD1 or TRBD2 (5 bases each). V shed 3 bases and J shed 4 bases, with 14 bases lying between them. The CDR3 spans 15 residues. The germline gives CDR1 SGDLS, CDR2 YYNGEE.

This chain uses TRBV15 with TRBJ2-3; TRBD2 matches at 7 bases. The J segment lost 1 base and the V segment lost 7 bases, leaving 5 bases of the junction unmatched. This CDR3 is 14 amino acids long. Germline CDR1 and CDR2: LNHNV and YYDKDF (reference sequence). The DNA of the CDR3 is TGTGCCACCATGGTAGCGGGCCGCACAGATACGCAGTATTTT. Translating gives CATMVAGRTDTQYF.

This clonotype showed up many times. The chain carries TRBV7-9 and TRBJ2-6, with unresolved D. Trimming shortened V by 5 bases and J by 0 bases, and 5 bases separated the two germline ends. The length of the CDR3 is 14 residues. Germline values: CDR1 SEHNR, CDR2 FQNEAQ (reference sequence). In DNA form, the CDR3 reads TGTGCCAGCAGCCAGTCCTCTGGGGCCAACGTCCTGACTTTC. As protein: CASSQSSGANVLTF.

This rearrangement joins TRBV11-2 to TRBJ2-3; 7 bases agree with TRBD2. Germline V lookup: CDR1 SGHAT, CDR2 FQNNGV. CDR3 length: 15 amino acids. V shed 4 bases, J shed 1 base, and the junction held 5 bases outside the gene matches. The DNA for the CDR3 is TGTGCCAGCAGCTCCCAGCGGGGTGGCACAGATACGCAGTATTTT. It codes for CASSSQRGGTDTQYF.

The chain recombines TRBV29-1 with TRBJ2-4; 9 bases agree with TRBD1. Germline CDR1 reads SQVTM; CDR2 reads ANQGSEA. The CDR3 runs 13 residues. Trimming cost V 5 bases and J 7 bases; bases outside gene matches: 6. The CDR3 region is CSVRGQGSNIQYF. CDR3 DNA: TGCAGCGTTCGGGGACAGGGCAGCAACATTCAGTACTTC.

The V and J genes are TRBV21-1 and TRBJ2-1; TRBD2, the table's D call, lacks a check against the DNA. TRBV21-1 is a documented pseudogene. This CDR3 is 14 amino acids long. CDR3 sequence reads: CASKCRGDLDEQFF. The CDR3, as DNA: TGTGCCAGCAAGTGCCGGGGAGACCTCGATGAGCAGTTCTTC.